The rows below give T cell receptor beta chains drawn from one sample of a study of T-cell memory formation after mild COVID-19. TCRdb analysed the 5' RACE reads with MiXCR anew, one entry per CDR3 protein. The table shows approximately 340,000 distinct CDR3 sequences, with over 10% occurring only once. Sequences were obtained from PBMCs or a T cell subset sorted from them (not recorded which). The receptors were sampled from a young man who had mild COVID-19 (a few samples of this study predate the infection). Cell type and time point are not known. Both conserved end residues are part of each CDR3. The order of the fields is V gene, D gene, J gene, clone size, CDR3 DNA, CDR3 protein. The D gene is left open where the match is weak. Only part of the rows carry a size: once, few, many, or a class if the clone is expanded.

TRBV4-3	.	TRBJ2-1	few	TGCGCCAGCAGCCAAAATTTGGCTGGTGAGCAGTTCTTC	CASSQNLAGEQFF
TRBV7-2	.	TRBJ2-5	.	TGTGCCAGCAGCTCCCCATACGATGCCCAAGAGACCCAGTACTTC	CASSSPYDAQETQYF
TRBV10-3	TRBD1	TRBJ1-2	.	TGTGCCATCAGACATGGGGCGGACAGGGCGACGGGCTACACCTTC	CAIRHGADRATGYTF
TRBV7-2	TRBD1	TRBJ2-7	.	TGTGCCAGCAGCTTCCAGTGGGGACAGACCTACGAGCAGTACTTC	CASSFQWGQTYEQYF
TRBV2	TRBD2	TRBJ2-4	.	TGTGCCAGCAGTGCCGCTCCCGGGGCCCGGAGTCTGGTGGGGGGGAACATTCAGTACTTC	CASSAAPGARSLVGGNIQYF
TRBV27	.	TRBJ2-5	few	TGTGCCAGCTCCCCCCCGGGTATTAGGGAGACCCAGTACTTC	CASSPPGIRETQYF
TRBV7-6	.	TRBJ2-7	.	TGTGCCAGCAGCTTAGATCACGGGGGCAGCGAGCAGTACTTC	CASSLDHGGSEQYF
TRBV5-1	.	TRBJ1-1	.	TGCGCCAGCAAAGACGGCATGAACACTGAAGCTTTCTTT	CASKDGMNTEAFF
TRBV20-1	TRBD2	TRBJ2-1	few	TGCAGTGCTAGAGATAGCGGATCTGGCGGGGGGCGCCTAACCAATGAGCAGTTCTTC	CSARDSGSGGGRLTNEQFF
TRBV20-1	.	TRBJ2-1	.	TGCAGTGCTAGAGAACCCCAGGGGTTTCACAATGAGCAGTTCTTC	CSAREPQGFHNEQFF
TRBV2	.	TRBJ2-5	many	TGTGCCAGCAGTGGAACCGGGGGAGAGACCCAGTACTTC	CASSGTGGETQYF
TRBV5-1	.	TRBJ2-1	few	TGCGCCAGCAGCTTGGTCAGTCCGAGCTCCTACAATGAGCAGTTCTTC	CASSLVSPSSYNEQFF
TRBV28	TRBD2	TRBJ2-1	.	TGTGCCAGCCGAAGCGGGGGGGCTTGGTACAATGAGCAGTTCTTC	CASRSGGAWYNEQFF
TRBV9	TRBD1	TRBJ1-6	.	TGTGCCAGCAGCGCACAACCGGGACAGGGTATCACCTATAATTCACCCCTCCACTTT	CASSAQPGQGITYNSPLHF
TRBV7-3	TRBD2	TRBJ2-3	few	TGTGCCAGCAGCCTTACCCCTAGCGGGGGCACAGATACGCAGTATTTT	CASSLTPSGGTDTQYF
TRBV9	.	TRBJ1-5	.	TGTGCCAGCAGCGTATCCGGATTAAGCAATCAGCCCCAGCATTTT	CASSVSGLSNQPQHF
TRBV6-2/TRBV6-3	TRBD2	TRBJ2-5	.	TGTGCCGGGGGACTAGCCGGCGGGACCCAGTACTTC	CAGGLAGGTQYF
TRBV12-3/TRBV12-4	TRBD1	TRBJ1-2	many	TGTGCCAGCAGTTTATCTGTCGTGGGACAGGGGTTTGGCTACACCTTC	CASSLSVVGQGFGYTF
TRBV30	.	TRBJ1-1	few	TGTGCCTGGAGTCACGGAGGGTCGGACACTGAAGCTTTCTTT	CAWSHGGSDTEAFF
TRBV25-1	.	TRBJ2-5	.	TGTGCCAGCAGTCGACAGGACCCCCAAGAGACCCAGTACTTC	CASSRQDPQETQYF
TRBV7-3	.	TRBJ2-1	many	TGTGCCAGCAGCTTAAATGTGGGAGGTGAGCAGTTCTTC	CASSLNVGGEQFF
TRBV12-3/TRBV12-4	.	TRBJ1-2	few	TGTGCCAGCAGTTTTCGGACAGACTATGGCTACACCTTC	CASSFRTDYGYTF
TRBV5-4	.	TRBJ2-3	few	TGTGCCAGCAGCTTGAAGGCAGGAAGCACAGATACGCAGTATTTT	CASSLKAGSTDTQYF
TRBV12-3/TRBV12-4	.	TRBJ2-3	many	TGTGCCAGCAGTTTAGAGGTTCTGAGCACAGATACGCAGTATTTT	CASSLEVLSTDTQYF
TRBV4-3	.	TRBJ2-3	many	TGCGCCAGCAGCCAGGAAACAGGGCGGGCGGATACGCAGTATTTT	CASSQETGRADTQYF
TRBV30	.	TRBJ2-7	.	TGTGCCGGGGAAGGTCGGGGGAGCTCCTACGAGCAGTACTTC	CAGEGRGSSYEQYF
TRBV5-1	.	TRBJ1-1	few	TGCGCCAGCAGCTTGGAATGGGGCACTGAAGCTTTCTTT	CASSLEWGTEAFF
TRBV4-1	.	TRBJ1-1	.	TGCGCCAGCAGCCAGGGGACGGTCACGGGGAGTGAAGCTTTCTTT	CASSQGTVTGSEAFF
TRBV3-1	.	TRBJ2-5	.	TGTGCCAGCAGCCAACGGGAGAAAGGAGAGACCCAGTACTTC	CASSQREKGETQYF
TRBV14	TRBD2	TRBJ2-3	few	TGTGCCAGCAGCCCACCCGAGGGCGGGGGGGCATCAGATACGCAGTATTTT	CASSPPEGGGASDTQYF
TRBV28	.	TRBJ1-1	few	TGTGCCAGCAGTACGGGCTCTGAAGCTTTCTTT	CASSTGSEAFF
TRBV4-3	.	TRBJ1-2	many	TGCGCCAGCAGCCAGGGGGACGCCACCTATGAACGCTACACCTTC	CASSQGDATYERYTF
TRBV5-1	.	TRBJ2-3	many	TGCGCCAGCAGCTTAGGAGCTGGGACAGATACGCAGTATTTT	CASSLGAGTDTQYF
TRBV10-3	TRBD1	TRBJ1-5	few	TGTGCCATCAGTGAGTCGCTCAGACGGGACAGGAGCAATCAGCCCCAGCATTTT	CAISESLRRDRSNQPQHF
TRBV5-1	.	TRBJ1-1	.	TGCGCCAGCAGCTTGGTGGGGGGCCCGAACACTGAAGCTTTCTTT	CASSLVGGPNTEAFF
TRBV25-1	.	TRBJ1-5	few	TGTGCCAGCAGGGCAGATGGCCCCAATCAGCCCCAGCATTTT	CASRADGPNQPQHF
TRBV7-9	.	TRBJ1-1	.	TGTGCCAGCAGCATCGGACCTTCCTCTGAAGCTTTCTTT	CASSIGPSSEAFF
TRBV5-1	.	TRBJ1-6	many	TGCGCCAGCAAAATCAGTGACCCCCTCCACTTT	CASKISDPLHF
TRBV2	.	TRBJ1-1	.	TGTGCCAGCAGTGAAGGGAGGGACACTGAAGCTTTCTTT	CASSEGRDTEAFF
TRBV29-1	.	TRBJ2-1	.	TGCAGCGTTGAGGCAGGGGTCGAGCAGTTCTTC	CSVEAGVEQFF
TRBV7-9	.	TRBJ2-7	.	TGTGCCAGCGGAGGTGGGGTAGGCGAGCAGTACTTC	CASGGGVGEQYF
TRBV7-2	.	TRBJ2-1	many	TGTGCCTCCGGTACCTTGGGCCTGAGCTCCTACAATGAGCAGTTCTTC	CASGTLGLSSYNEQFF
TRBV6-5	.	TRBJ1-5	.	TGTGCCAGCAGTCTGGTCTACAGTAGCAATCAGCCCCAGCATTTT	CASSLVYSSNQPQHF
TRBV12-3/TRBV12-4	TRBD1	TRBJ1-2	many	TGTGCCAGCAGTTCCCCAGAGGGGGCCCTCTATGGCTACACCTTC	CASSSPEGALYGYTF
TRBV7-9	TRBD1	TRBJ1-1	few	TGTGCCAGCAGCTTCGTGGCAGGGGGCGAAGCTTTCTTT	CASSFVAGGEAFF
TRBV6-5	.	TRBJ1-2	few	TGTGCCAGCAGTTACTCTAGACAGGTTAACTATGGCTACACCTTC	CASSYSRQVNYGYTF
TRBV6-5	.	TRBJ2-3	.	TGTGCCAGCAGTTACTCCAGGGGACCTACAGATACGCAGTATTTT	CASSYSRGPTDTQYF
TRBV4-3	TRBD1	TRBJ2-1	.	TGCGCCAGCAGCCAAGATCCCCTAGGGACAGGGGGACGCAGTGAGCAGTTCTTC	CASSQDPLGTGGRSEQFF
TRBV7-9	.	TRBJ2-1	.	TGTGCCAGCAGCTTAGGGTTAGGCTACAATGAGCAGTTCTTC	CASSLGLGYNEQFF
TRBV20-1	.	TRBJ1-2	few	TGCAGTGCTAGTCTTGCGGGGGCCTATGGCTACACCTTC	CSASLAGAYGYTF
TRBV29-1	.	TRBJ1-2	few	TGCAGCGTTTCCCAGATCCTGAACTATGGCTACACCTTC	CSVSQILNYGYTF